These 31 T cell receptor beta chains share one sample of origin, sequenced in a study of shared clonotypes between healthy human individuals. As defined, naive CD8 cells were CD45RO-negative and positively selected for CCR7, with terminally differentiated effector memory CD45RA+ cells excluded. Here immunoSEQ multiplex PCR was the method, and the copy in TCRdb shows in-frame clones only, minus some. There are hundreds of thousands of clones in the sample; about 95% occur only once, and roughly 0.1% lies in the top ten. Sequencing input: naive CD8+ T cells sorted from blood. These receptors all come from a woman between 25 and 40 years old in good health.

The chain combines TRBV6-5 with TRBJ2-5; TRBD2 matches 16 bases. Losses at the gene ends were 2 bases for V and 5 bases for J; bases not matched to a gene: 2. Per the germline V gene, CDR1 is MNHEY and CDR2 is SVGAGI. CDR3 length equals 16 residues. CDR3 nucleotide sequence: TGTGCCAGCAGTTACGGGACTAGCGGGAGGGGTGAGACCCAGTACTTC. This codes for CASSYGTSGRGETQYF.

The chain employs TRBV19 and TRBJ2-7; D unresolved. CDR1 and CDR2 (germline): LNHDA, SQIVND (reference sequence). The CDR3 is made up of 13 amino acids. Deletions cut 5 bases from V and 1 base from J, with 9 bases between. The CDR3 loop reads CASSPLLSYEQYF. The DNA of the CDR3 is TGTGCCAGTAGTCCCCTACTTTCCTACGAGCAGTACTTC.

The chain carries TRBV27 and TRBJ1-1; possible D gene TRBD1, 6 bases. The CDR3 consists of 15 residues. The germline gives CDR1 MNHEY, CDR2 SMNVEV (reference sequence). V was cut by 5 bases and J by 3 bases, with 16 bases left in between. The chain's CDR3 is CASSRRQAGDTEAFF. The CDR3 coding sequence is TGTGCCAGCAGTCGGCGACAGGCAGGTGACACTGAAGCTTTCTTT.

Here the CDR3 DNA reads TGTGCCAGCAGTTTATTGCTAGCGGGAAACAATGAGCAGTTCTTC. Its translation: CASSLLLAGNNEQFF. The J gene is TRBJ2-1, the V gene TRBV27; 9 positions agree with TRBD2. Trimming cost V 1 base and J 5 bases; bases outside gene matches: 3. The CDR3 is made up of 15 amino acids. Germline V gives CDR1 MNHEY, CDR2 SMNVEV (reference sequence).

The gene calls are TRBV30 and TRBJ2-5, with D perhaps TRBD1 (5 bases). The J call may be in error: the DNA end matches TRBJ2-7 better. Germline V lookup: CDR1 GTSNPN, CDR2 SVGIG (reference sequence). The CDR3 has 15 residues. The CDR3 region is CAWSLAPGLTYEQYF. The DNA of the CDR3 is TGTGCCTGGAGTTTAGCCCCAGGGTTGACCTACGAGCAGTACTTC.

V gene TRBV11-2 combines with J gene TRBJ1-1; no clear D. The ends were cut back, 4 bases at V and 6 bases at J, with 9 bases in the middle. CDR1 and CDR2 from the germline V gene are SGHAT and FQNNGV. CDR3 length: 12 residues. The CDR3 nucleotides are TGTGCCAGCAGCTACCAAGGCGCTGAAGCTTTCTTT. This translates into CASSYQGAEAFF.

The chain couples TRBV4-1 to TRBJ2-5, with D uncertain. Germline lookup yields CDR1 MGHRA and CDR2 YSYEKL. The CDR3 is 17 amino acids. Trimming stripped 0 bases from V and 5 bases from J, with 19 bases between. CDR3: CASSQDGPRGVRETQYF. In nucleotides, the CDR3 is TGCGCCAGCAGCCAAGATGGGCCCCGAGGCGTACGGGAGACCCAGTACTTC.

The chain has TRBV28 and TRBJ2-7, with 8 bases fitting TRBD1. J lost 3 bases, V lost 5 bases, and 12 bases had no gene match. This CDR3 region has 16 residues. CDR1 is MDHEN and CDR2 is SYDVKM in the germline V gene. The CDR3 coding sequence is TGTGCCAGCAGTCCCCAAACCGGGACAGGCGACTACGAGCAGTACTTC. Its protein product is CASSPQTGTGDYEQYF.

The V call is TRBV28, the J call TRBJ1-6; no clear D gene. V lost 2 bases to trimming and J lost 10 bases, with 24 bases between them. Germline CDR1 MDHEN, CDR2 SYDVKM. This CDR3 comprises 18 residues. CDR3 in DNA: TGTGCCAGCAGTTTACCCCGGGCGGCCCCCTCTGTTAGGTCACCCCTCCACTTT. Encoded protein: CASSLPRAAPSVRSPLHF.

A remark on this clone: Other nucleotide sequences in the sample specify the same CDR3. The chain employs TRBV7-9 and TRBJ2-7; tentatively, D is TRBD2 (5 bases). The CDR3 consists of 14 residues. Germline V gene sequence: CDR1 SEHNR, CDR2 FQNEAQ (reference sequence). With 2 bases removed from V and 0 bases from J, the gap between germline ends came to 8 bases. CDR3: CASSLQGSSYEQYF. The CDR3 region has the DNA TGTGCCAGCAGCTTACAAGGGAGCTCCTACGAGCAGTACTTC.

The CDR3 sequence is CASSWAYWGRGISEQYF. The DNA of the CDR3 is TGTGCCAGCAGTTGGGCGTACTGGGGCAGGGGTATATCGGAGCAGTACTTC. The V gene is TRBV28, the J gene TRBJ2-7; a possible D gene is TRBD1 (6 bases). CDR3 length: 17 residues. The V gene lost 4 bases and the J gene lost 7 bases, with 26 bases spanning the gap. Looked up from germline, CDR1 is MDHEN and CDR2 is SYDVKM.

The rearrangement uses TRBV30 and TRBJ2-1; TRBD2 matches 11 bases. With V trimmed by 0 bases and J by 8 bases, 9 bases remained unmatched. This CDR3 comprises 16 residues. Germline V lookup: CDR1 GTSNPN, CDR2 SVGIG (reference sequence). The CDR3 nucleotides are TGTGCCTGGAGTGTAGGTAGCGGGAGGGCCGAGTATGAGCAGTTCTTC. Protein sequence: CAWSVGSGRAEYEQFF.

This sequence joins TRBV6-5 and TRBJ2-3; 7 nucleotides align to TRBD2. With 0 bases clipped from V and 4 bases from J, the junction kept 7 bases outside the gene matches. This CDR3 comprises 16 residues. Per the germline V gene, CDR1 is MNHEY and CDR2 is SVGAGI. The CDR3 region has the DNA TGTGCCAGCAGTTACTCGATGGGGGGGTGGTCAGATACGCAGTATTTT. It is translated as CASSYSMGGWSDTQYF.

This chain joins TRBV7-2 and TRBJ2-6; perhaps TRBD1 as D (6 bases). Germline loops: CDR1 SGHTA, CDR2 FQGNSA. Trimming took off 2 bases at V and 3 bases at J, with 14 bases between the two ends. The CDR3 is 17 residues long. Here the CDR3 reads CASSLLTGTIGANVLTF. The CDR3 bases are TGTGCCAGCAGCTTATTAACAGGGACAATTGGGGCCAACGTCCTGACTTTC.

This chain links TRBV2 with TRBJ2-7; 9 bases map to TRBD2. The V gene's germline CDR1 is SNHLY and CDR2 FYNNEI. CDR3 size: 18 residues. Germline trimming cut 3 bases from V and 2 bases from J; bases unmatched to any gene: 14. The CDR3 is CASSDPAELAGKAYEQYF. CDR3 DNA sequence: TGTGCCAGCAGTGACCCTGCTGAACTAGCGGGTAAAGCCTACGAGCAGTACTTC.

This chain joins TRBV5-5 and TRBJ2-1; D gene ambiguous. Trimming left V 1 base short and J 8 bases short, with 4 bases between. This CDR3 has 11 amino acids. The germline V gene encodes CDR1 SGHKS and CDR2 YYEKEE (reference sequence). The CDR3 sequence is CASSLSDEQFF. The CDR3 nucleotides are TGTGCCAGCAGCTTGTCGGATGAGCAGTTCTTC.

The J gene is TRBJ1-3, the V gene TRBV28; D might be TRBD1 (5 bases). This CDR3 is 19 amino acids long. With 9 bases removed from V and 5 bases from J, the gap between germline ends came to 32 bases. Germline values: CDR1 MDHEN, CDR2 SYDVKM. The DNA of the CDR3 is TGTGCCAGACGACATTTGGGGTTGCAGGGATCCCTCCCGCGAAACACCATATATTTT. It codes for CARRHLGLQGSLPRNTIYF.

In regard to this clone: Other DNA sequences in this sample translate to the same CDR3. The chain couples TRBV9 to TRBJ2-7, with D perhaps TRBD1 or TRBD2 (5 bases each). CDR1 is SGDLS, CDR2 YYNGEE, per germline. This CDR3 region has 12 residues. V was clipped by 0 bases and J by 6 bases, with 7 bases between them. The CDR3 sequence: CASSVGGGEQYF. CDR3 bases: TGTGCCAGCAGCGTAGGTGGGGGCGAGCAGTACTTC.

DNA of the CDR3: TGCGCCAGCAGCTTGGAGGATAGATACTACGAGCAGTACTTC. Protein: CASSLEDRYYEQYF. V and J are TRBV5-1 and TRBJ2-7; the D is unclear. The germline CDR1 and CDR2 sequences are SGHRS and YFSETQ. The CDR3 has 14 amino acids. The ends were cut back, 0 bases at V and 3 bases at J, with 10 bases in the middle.

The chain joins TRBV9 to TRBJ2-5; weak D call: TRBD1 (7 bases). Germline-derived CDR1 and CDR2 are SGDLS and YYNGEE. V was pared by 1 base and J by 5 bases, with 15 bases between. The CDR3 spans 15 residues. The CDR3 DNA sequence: TGTGCCAGCAGCGTAAACAGGGGAGGCGCGGAGACCCAGTACTTC. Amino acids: CASSVNRGGAETQYF. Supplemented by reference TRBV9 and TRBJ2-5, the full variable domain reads DSGVTQTPKHLITATGQRVTLRCSPRSGDLSVYWYQQSLDQGLQFLIQYYNGEERAKGNILERFSAQQFPDLHSELNLSSLELGDSALYFCASSVNRGGAETQYFGPGTRLLVL.

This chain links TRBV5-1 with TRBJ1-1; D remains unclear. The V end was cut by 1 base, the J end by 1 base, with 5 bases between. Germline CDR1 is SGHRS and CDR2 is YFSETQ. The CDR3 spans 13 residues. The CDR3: CASSLTPNTEAFF. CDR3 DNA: TGCGCCAGCAGCTTGACACCGAACACTGAAGCTTTCTTT.

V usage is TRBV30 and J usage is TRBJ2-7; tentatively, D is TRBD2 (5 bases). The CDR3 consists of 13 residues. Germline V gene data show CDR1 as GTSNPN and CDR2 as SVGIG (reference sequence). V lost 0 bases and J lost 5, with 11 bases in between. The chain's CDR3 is CAWSVHGEDEQYF. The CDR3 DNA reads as TGTGCCTGGAGTGTACACGGGGAAGACGAGCAGTACTTC.

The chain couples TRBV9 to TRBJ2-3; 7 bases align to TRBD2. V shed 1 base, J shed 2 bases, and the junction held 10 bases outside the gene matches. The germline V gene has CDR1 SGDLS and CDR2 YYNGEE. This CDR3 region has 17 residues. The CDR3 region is CASSVPTGTTNTDTQYF. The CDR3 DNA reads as TGTGCCAGCAGCGTACCAACCGGGACTACAAACACAGATACGCAGTATTTT.

Written as DNA, the CDR3 is TGTGCCAGCAGCGTCGGGGGAATAGGGGAGCAGTACTTC. The encoded protein is CASSVGGIGEQYF. The chain joins TRBV9 to TRBJ2-7, with D perhaps matching TRBD2 (6 bases). V lost 2 bases, J lost 7 bases, and 13 bases lay in between. Germline V gives CDR1 SGDLS, CDR2 YYNGEE. The CDR3 runs 13 residues.

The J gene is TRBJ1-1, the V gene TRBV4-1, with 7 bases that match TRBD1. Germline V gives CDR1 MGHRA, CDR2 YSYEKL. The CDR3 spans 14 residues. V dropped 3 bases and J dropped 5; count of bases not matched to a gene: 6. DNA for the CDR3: TGCGCCAGCAGCCATGGGACAGCCAGGACTGAAGCTTTCTTT. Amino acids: CASSHGTARTEAFF.

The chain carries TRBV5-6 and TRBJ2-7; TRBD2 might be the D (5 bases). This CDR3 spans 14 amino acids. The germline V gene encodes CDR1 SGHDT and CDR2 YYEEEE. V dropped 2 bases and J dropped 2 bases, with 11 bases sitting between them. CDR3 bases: TGTGCCAGCAGCTTCAGCGGCCTAACCTACGAGCAGTACTTC. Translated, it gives CASSFSGLTYEQYF.

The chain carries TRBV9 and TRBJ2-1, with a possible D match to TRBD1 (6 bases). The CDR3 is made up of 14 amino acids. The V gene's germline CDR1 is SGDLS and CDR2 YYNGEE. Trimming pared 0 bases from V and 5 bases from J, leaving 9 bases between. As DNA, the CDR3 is TGTGCCAGCAGCGTAGAGGACAGAAACAATGAGCAGTTCTTC. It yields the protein CASSVEDRNNEQFF.

CDR3 amino acids: CASSLGGLAETQYF. The CDR3 DNA reads as TGCGCCAGCAGCTTGGGGGGACTAGCGGAGACCCAGTACTTC. V usage is TRBV5-1 and J usage is TRBJ2-5; 10 nucleotides line up with TRBD2. The CDR3 totals 14 residues. Germline V lookup: CDR1 SGHRS, CDR2 YFSETQ. With V trimmed by 0 bases and J by 5 bases, 1 base remained unmatched.

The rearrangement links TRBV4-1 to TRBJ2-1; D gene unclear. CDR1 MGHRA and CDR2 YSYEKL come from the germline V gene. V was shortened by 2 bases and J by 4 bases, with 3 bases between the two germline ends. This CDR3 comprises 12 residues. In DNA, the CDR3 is TGCGCCAGCAGCCAATTTTACAATGAGCAGTTCTTC. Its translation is CASSQFYNEQFF.

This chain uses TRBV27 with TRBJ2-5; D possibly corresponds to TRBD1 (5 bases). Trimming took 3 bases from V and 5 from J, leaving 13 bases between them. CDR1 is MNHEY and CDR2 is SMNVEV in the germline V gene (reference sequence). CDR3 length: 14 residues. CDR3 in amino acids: CASSFVGRVETQYF. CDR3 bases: TGTGCCAGCAGTTTCGTAGGCAGGGTGGAGACCCAGTACTTC.

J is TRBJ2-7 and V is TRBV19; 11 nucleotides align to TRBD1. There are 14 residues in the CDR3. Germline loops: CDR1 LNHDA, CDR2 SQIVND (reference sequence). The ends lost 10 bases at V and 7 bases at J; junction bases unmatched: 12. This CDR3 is CATSAGTGGWEQYF. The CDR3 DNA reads TGTGCCACTTCTGCCGGGACAGGGGGTTGGGAGCAGTACTTC. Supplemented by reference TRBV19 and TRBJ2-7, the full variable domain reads DGGITQSPKYLFRKEGQNVTLSCEQNLNHDAMYWYRQDPGQGLRLIYYSQIVNDFQKGDIAEGYSVSREKKESFPLTVTSAQKNPTAFYLCATSAGTGGWEQYFGPGTRLTVT.